Listed below are T cell receptor beta chains from one sample, sequenced in a study of T-cell reconstitution after alpha-beta-depleted transplantation in children. In TCRdb, the PCR reads were re-called with MiXCR into one record per CDR3 protein. There are almost 500,000 distinct CDR3 sequences in the sample; roughly a tenth occur only once, and 2% to 2.5% lies in the top ten. The starting material was PBMCs, obtained before TCRalphabeta/CD19-depleted stem cell transplant. All receptors come from a child aged 2-15 years with inherited bone marrow failure, due to receive a stem cell transplant. The CDR3 runs from the conserved cysteine through the conserved F or W. D genes are given only for firm matches. Size is stated for part of the rows, as once, few or many counts, or as a class when the clone is expanded.

D	V	J	size	CDR3	DNA
TRBD1	TRBV12-3/TRBV12-4	TRBJ1-5	many	CASSRTGTGHQPQHF	TGTGCCAGCAGTCGGACCGGGACAGGGCATCAGCCCCAGCATTTT
TRBD2	TRBV29-1	TRBJ2-1	-	CSVDGTSGTSSYNEQFF	TGCAGCGTTGACGGGACTAGCGGGACCAGCTCCTACAATGAGCAGTTCTTC
-	TRBV11-2	TRBJ2-1	many	CASSLQSEQFF	TGTGCCAGCAGCTTGCAGAGTGAGCAGTTCTTC
-	TRBV29-1	TRBJ1-2	-	CSVERQVSELTGYTF	TGCAGCGTTGAACGACAAGTCAGCGAGCTTACTGGCTACACCTTC
-	TRBV12-3/TRBV12-4	TRBJ1-2	many	CASSPTRASYGYTF	TGTGCCAGCAGTCCCACAAGGGCCAGCTATGGCTACACCTTC
TRBD2	TRBV7-2	TRBJ2-1	many	CASSRSSPGGNEQFF	TGTGCCAGCAGCCGGTCTTCACCCGGGGGGAATGAGCAGTTCTTC
TRBD2	TRBV29-1	TRBJ2-1	-	CSVAGGTSGPRYNEQFF	TGCAGCGTTGCCGGCGGGACTAGCGGGCCTAGATACAATGAGCAGTTCTTC
TRBD2	TRBV4-3	TRBJ2-7	many	CASSQVLGEGYEQYF	TGCGCCAGCAGCCAAGTTTTGGGGGAGGGCTACGAGCAGTACTTC
-	TRBV28	TRBJ2-3	few	CASSSLGRDTDTQYF	TGTGCCAGCAGTTCCCTGGGCAGGGACACAGATACGCAGTATTTT
TRBD1	TRBV28	TRBJ2-7	few	CASSSPDRVLYEQYF	TGTGCCAGCAGTTCCCCGGACAGGGTACTTTACGAGCAGTACTTC
-	TRBV27	TRBJ2-5	-	CASSDDYREETQYF	TGTGCCAGCAGTGACGATTACAGGGAAGAGACCCAGTACTTC
-	TRBV29-1	TRBJ1-1	many	CSVEVNTEAFF	TGCAGCGTTGAAGTGAACACTGAAGCTTTCTTT
TRBD2	TRBV5-1	TRBJ2-7	many	CASSSTSGKNEQYF	TGCGCCAGCAGCTCGACTAGCGGGAAGAACGAGCAGTACTTC
TRBD1	TRBV5-1	TRBJ2-1	many	CASSPSDRGRLEYNEQFF	TGCGCCAGCAGCCCCTCGGACAGGGGACGCCTAGAATACAATGAGCAGTTCTTC
-	TRBV5-5	TRBJ1-2	many	CASSLSGGYGYTF	TGTGCCAGCAGCTTGAGCGGGGGCTATGGCTACACCTTC
-	TRBV7-9	TRBJ2-3	many	CASSGRTDTQYF	TGCGCCAGCTCGGGACGGACAGATACGCAGTATTTT
-	TRBV2	TRBJ2-3	-	CASSGVDTQYF	TGTGCCAGCAGCGGTGTAGATACGCAGTATTTT
TRBD2	TRBV4-1	TRBJ2-1	-	CASSQPLAGPYNEQFF	TGCGCCAGCAGCCAACCTTTAGCGGGACCCTACAATGAGCAGTTCTTC
-	TRBV4-3	TRBJ2-1	many	CASSQDPAFSGVSNEQFF	TGCGCCAGCAGCCAAGATCCGGCTTTCTCGGGAGTCAGCAATGAGCAGTTCTTC
-	TRBV10-2	TRBJ2-3	many	CASRGSPFYTDTQYF	TGCGCCAGCCGCGGCTCCCCCTTTTACACAGATACGCAGTATTTT
TRBD1	TRBV7-2	TRBJ1-3	many	CASRRGGTVDSGNTIYF	TGTGCCAGCAGGAGGGGCGGGACAGTTGACTCTGGAAACACCATATATTTT
TRBD2	TRBV30	TRBJ2-1	-	CAWSSGTSVYNEQFF	TGTGCCTGGAGTTCCGGGACTAGCGTTTACAATGAGCAGTTCTTC
TRBD1	TRBV5-1	TRBJ2-2	many	CASSWTGDDTGELFF	TGCGCCAGCAGTTGGACAGGGGACGACACCGGGGAGCTGTTTTTT
-	TRBV5-1	TRBJ2-5	many	CASSGTLETQYF	TGCGCCAGCAGCGGGACTTTGGAGACCCAGTACTTC
-	TRBV5-1	TRBJ2-3	few	CASSGIRRTDTQYF	TGCGCCAGCAGCGGTATCCGGAGGACAGATACGCAGTATTTT
-	TRBV7-2	TRBJ2-2	many	CASSRYLGGATGELFF	TGTGCCAGCAGCCGTTACCTTGGGGGAGCCACCGGGGAGCTGTTTTTT
TRBD2	TRBV20-1	TRBJ2-3	many	CSASSGGLAGGEADTQYF	TGCAGTGCTAGTTCCGGGGGACTAGCGGGAGGGGAAGCAGATACGCAGTATTTT
-	TRBV3-1	TRBJ2-7	-	CASSQAGIAYEQYF	TGTGCCAGCAGCCAAGCGGGTATCGCCTACGAGCAGTACTTC
TRBD2	TRBV9	TRBJ2-1	many	CASSPGLADNEQFF	TGTGCCAGCAGCCCGGGACTAGCGGACAATGAGCAGTTCTTC
TRBD2	TRBV7-9	TRBJ2-1	many	CASSFLGTSLNNEQFF	TGTGCCAGCAGCTTTCTGGGGACTAGCTTGAACAATGAGCAGTTCTTC
-	TRBV5-1	TRBJ2-1	many	CASSLGSGPPYNEQFF	TGCGCCAGCAGCTTGGGTTCGGGGCCCCCCTACAATGAGCAGTTCTTC
-	TRBV7-9	TRBJ1-4	many	CASSNEKLFF	TGTGCCAGCAGCAATGAAAAACTGTTTTTT
-	TRBV27	TRBJ2-7	many	CASSLYSARFYEQYF	TGTGCCAGCAGTTTATATAGCGCTAGATTCTACGAGCAGTACTTC
-	TRBV15	TRBJ2-7	many	CATSRLFQGSAYEQYF	TGTGCCACCAGCAGATTATTCCAGGGCTCAGCCTACGAGCAGTACTTC
-	TRBV20-1	TRBJ2-1	many	CSAPRNEQFF	TGCAGTGCTCCTCGCAATGAGCAGTTCTTC
-	TRBV24-1	TRBJ2-1	many	CATSGQSYNEQFF	TGTGCCACCAGTGGTCAGTCCTACAATGAGCAGTTCTTC
-	TRBV3-1	TRBJ2-6	-	CASSQELGLGPGANVLTF	TGTGCCAGCAGCCAAGAGCTAGGGTTGGGACCTGGGGCCAACGTCCTGACTTTC
-	TRBV5-5	TRBJ2-1	few	CASSSRTSREQFF	TGTGCCAGCAGCTCTAGGACGTCCCGTGAGCAGTTCTTC
TRBD2	TRBV4-1	TRBJ2-7	few	CASSQDHRRTSGRVGYEQYF	TGCGCCAGCAGCCAAGACCACAGAAGGACTAGCGGGAGGGTGGGCTACGAGCAGTACTTC
TRBD1	TRBV19	TRBJ1-6	few	CASNRGGNSPLHF	TGTGCCAGCAACAGGGGCGGGAATTCACCCCTCCACTTT
-	TRBV5-1	TRBJ1-2	many	CASSPGMGTSGYTF	TGCGCCAGCAGCCCTGGGATGGGGACGAGTGGCTACACCTTC
-	TRBV7-2	TRBJ1-2	many	CASSLDPGNGGYTF	TGTGCCAGCAGCTTAGATCCAGGGAACGGTGGCTACACCTTC
-	TRBV12-3/TRBV12-4	TRBJ2-7	many	CASSLVTEYYEQYF	TGTGCCAGCAGTTTAGTTACGGAATACTACGAGCAGTACTTC
TRBD1	TRBV5-6	TRBJ2-2	few	CASSSPGTGEGELFF	TGTGCCAGCAGCTCACCCGGGACAGGGGAAGGGGAGCTGTTTTTT
TRBD1	TRBV6-5	TRBJ2-7	few	CASSYRDRAEQYF	TGTGCCAGCAGTTATCGGGACAGGGCCGAGCAGTACTTC
TRBD1	TRBV7-7	TRBJ2-7	many	CASSHGTGTEQYF	TGTGCTAGCAGCCACGGGACAGGGACCGAGCAGTACTTC
-	TRBV6-5	TRBJ1-2	-	CASSYRGVGYGYTF	TGTGCCAGCAGTTACCGGGGCGTGGGCTATGGCTACACCTTC
TRBD1	TRBV29-1	TRBJ2-7	many	CSVGGGQGSYEQYF	TGCAGCGTTGGCGGGGGACAGGGAAGCTACGAGCAGTACTTC
TRBD1	TRBV6-1	TRBJ2-1	many	CASSRTGASSYNEQFF	TGTGCCAGCAGTCGCACAGGGGCATCCTCCTACAATGAGCAGTTCTTC
TRBD2	TRBV2	TRBJ2-2	many	CASSPTSGRHTGELFF	TGTGCCAGCAGCCCGACTAGCGGGAGACACACCGGGGAGCTGTTTTTT
-	TRBV28	TRBJ2-7	few	CATSLLVSEQYF	TGTGCCACTTCTTTACTAGTTTCCGAGCAGTACTTC
TRBD2	TRBV4-3	TRBJ2-1	many	CASSQVGGLAVGEQFF	TGCGCCAGCAGCCAAGTAGGGGGACTAGCCGTCGGAGAGCAGTTCTTC
-	TRBV20-1	TRBJ1-4	few	CSARDSSVGTTNEKLFF	TGCAGTGCTAGAGATTCCTCCGTTGGGACAACTAATGAAAAACTGTTTTTT
TRBD1	TRBV19	TRBJ1-1	-	CASSNEAPPRTGRNTEAFF	TGTGCCAGTAGTAACGAGGCCCCACCTCGGACAGGACGGAACACTGAAGCTTTCTTT
-	TRBV6-2/TRBV6-3	TRBJ1-5	many	CASSYAGQNQPQHF	TGTGCCAGCAGTTACGCGGGGCAGAATCAGCCCCAGCATTTT
-	TRBV20-1	TRBJ1-4	many	CSASRGPANEKLFF	TGCAGTGCTAGTCGGGGGCCAGCTAATGAAAAACTGTTTTTT
TRBD1	TRBV28	TRBJ2-7	many	CASSPFDRGLNEQYF	TGTGCCAGCAGTCCCTTCGACAGGGGGCTCAACGAGCAGTACTTC
-	TRBV4-3	TRBJ1-1	many	CASSQLFGRTEAFF	TGCGCCAGCAGCCAGCTATTTGGCCGCACTGAAGCTTTCTTT
-	TRBV5-1	TRBJ2-3	many	CASSLTRTAQYF	TGCGCCAGCAGCTTGACAAGGACAGCGCAGTATTTT